Presented here are 18 T cell receptor beta chains from one specimen sequenced in a study of shared clonotypes between healthy human individuals. Some clones are missing from TCRdb's copy, which holds only in-frame ones; the method was immunoSEQ multiplex PCR. This sample has approximately 720,000 clones, with approximately 79% found just once. Sequencing was done on a sample of memory CD4+ T cells sorted from blood. Subset noted: CD45RA-negative fraction. The receptors here all came from a woman in her thirties in good health.

The chain employs TRBV7-8 and TRBJ2-7; 7 nucleotides agree with TRBD2. This CDR3 contains 15 residues. Germline CDR1 reads SGHVS; CDR2 reads FQNEAQ. Unmatched junction bases numbered 7, after V lost 0 bases and J lost 5 bases. In DNA, the CDR3 is TGTGCCAGCAGCTTAGCAGTGGCGGGAGTTGACGAGCAGTACTTC. It is translated as CASSLAVAGVDEQYF. The whole variable domain, remainder taken from reference TRBV7-8 and TRBJ2-7, is GAGVSQSPRYKVAKRGQDVALRCDPISGHVSLFWYQQALGQGPEFLTYFQNEAQLDKSGLPSDRFFAERPEGSVSTLKIQRTQQEDSAVYLCASSLAVAGVDEQYFGPGTRLTVT.

The chain uses TRBV19 and TRBJ2-7, with 13 bases fitting TRBD2. The CDR3 length is 17 residues. CDR1 and CDR2 (germline): LNHDA, SQIVND (reference sequence). Losses at the gene ends were 3 bases for V and 6 bases for J; bases not matched to a gene: 11. CDR3 amino acids: CASSIGGLAGVMVEQYF. The CDR3 DNA reads TGTGCCAGTAGTATCGGAGGACTAGCGGGAGTTATGGTCGAGCAGTACTTC.

This rearrangement joins TRBV5-1 to TRBJ2-2; tentatively, D is TRBD1 (5 bases). CDR3 length equals 19 residues. Trimming cost V 6 bases and J 7 bases, with 31 bases left between them. CDR1 is SGHRS, CDR2 YFSETQ, per germline. The CDR3 loop reads CASTPLPLPWQGRNGELFF. CDR3 nucleotide sequence: TGCGCCAGCACCCCTCTCCCATTGCCCTGGCAGGGTAGGAACGGGGAGCTGTTTTTT.

This clone was observed a few times. The gene calls are TRBV18 and TRBJ2-7; TRBD2 might be the D (6 bases). The germline gives CDR1 KGHSH, CDR2 LQKENI. The CDR3 is 15 residues long. V dropped 5 bases and J dropped 6 bases, with 20 bases sitting between them. The DNA for the CDR3 is TGTGCCAGCTCATCTTCGTCGACTAGTGGGCGCGAGCAGTACTTC. This gives the protein CASSSSSTSGREQYF.

The chain is built from TRBV15 and TRBJ2-2; D call uncertain. V lost 5 bases to trimming and J lost 6 bases, with 13 bases between them. CDR1 LNHNV and CDR2 YYDKDF come from the germline V gene (reference sequence). The CDR3 runs to 14 residues. CDR3: CATSFSADAGELFF. Here the CDR3 DNA reads TGTGCCACCAGCTTTTCTGCTGACGCCGGGGAGCTGTTTTTT.

This clone was observed a single time. This rearrangement joins TRBV19 to TRBJ2-5; no clear D gene. Trimming shortened V by 3 bases and J by 2 bases, and 10 bases separated the two germline ends. The CDR3 has 14 amino acids. CDR1 LNHDA and CDR2 SQIVND come from the germline V gene (reference sequence). In nucleotides, the CDR3 is TGTGCCAGTAGTATCCTAGGCCCTCAAGAGACCCAGTACTTC. Its translation is CASSILGPQETQYF. Using reference TRBV19 and TRBJ2-5 for the parts outside the CDR3, the full variable domain is DGGITQSPKYLFRKEGQNVTLSCEQNLNHDAMYWYRQDPGQGLRLIYYSQIVNDFQKGDIAEGYSVSREKKESFPLTVTSAQKNPTAFYLCASSILGPQETQYFGPGTRLLVL.

About this clone itself: The sample has other DNA sequences that encode this CDR3 too. The rearrangement uses TRBV9 and TRBJ2-7; the match to TRBD2 covers 7 bases. V shed 0 bases, J shed 5 bases, and the junction held 5 bases outside the gene matches. This CDR3 is 14 amino acids long. The germline gives CDR1 SGDLS, CDR2 YYNGEE. CDR3 nucleotide sequence: TGTGCCAGCAGCGTAGCCGGGGGGAGCGACGAGCAGTACTTC. Protein sequence: CASSVAGGSDEQYF.

The V and J genes are TRBV6-6 and TRBJ2-7; TRBD2 matches at 8 bases. The germline gives CDR1 MNHNY, CDR2 SVGAGI (reference sequence). The CDR3 consists of 15 residues. V lost 4 bases to trimming and J lost 5 bases; unmatched junction nucleotides: 10. The CDR3 sequence: CASSLKRELAHEQYF. The CDR3 DNA sequence: TGTGCCAGCAGTTTAAAGCGGGAGCTTGCCCACGAGCAGTACTTC.

V and J are TRBV5-1 and TRBJ1-3; 8 bases map to TRBD1. The CDR3 extends over 16 amino acids. Germline CDR1 SGHRS, CDR2 YFSETQ. V was pared by 4 bases and J by 6 bases, with 12 bases of the junction left unmatched. CDR3 protein: CASSRQGPKGENTIYF. The CDR3, as DNA: TGCGCCAGCAGCCGACAGGGGCCGAAGGGGGAAAACACCATATATTTT.

The chain is built from TRBV2 and TRBJ2-7; a possible D gene is TRBD2 (5 bases). The V gene lost 8 bases and the J gene lost 3 bases, with 14 bases spanning the gap. The CDR3 loop spans 13 amino acids. The germline V gene has CDR1 SNHLY and CDR2 FYNNEI. CDR3 sequence reads: CASSSGSGYEQYF. The CDR3 bases are TGTGCCAGCTCGAGTGGGAGTGGCTACGAGCAGTACTTC.

Here the CDR3 reads CASSLRSAREAPVYEQYF. The CDR3 DNA reads as TGCGCCAGCAGCTTGAGATCTGCGCGGGAGGCGCCTGTCTACGAGCAGTACTTC. The chain recombines TRBV5-1 with TRBJ2-7; 8 nucleotides match TRBD2. Germline trimming cut 1 base from V and 3 bases from J; bases unmatched to any gene: 15. CDR3 length: 18 residues. Germline CDR1 is SGHRS and CDR2 is YFSETQ.

The V and J genes are TRBV28 and TRBJ2-1; 11 bases match TRBD2. V dropped 6 bases and J dropped 9; count of bases not matched to a gene: 16. CDR3 length: 17 amino acids. Germline V gene lookup returns CDR1 MDHEN and CDR2 SYDVKM. Written as DNA, the CDR3 is TGTGCCAGCAGCCCCCCACACCCGGGACTAGCGGTCGGTGAGCAGTTCTTC. Residues: CASSPPHPGLAVGEQFF.

The chain combines TRBV5-1 with TRBJ2-7, with D possibly being TRBD2 (6 bases). V gave up 7 bases and J gave up 2 bases, with 16 bases separating them. This CDR3 has 14 amino acids. Germline V gene data show CDR1 as SGHRS and CDR2 as YFSETQ. The chain's CDR3 is CASFPGTQTYEQYF. The CDR3 region has the DNA TGCGCCAGCTTTCCCGGGACTCAGACCTACGAGCAGTACTTC.

This chain links TRBV5-8 with TRBJ2-3, with D hard to call. The CDR3 loop spans 14 amino acids. CDR1 SGHTS and CDR2 YDEGEE come from the germline V gene. Trimming shortened V by 4 bases and J by 0 bases, and 9 bases separated the two germline ends. The CDR3 protein is CASSVTRSTDTQYF. Written as DNA, the CDR3 is TGTGCCAGCAGCGTGACCCGTAGCACAGATACGCAGTATTTT.

The V and J genes are TRBV7-9 and TRBJ2-1, with D perhaps TRBD2 (5 bases). The CDR3 is 15 residues long. V gave up 5 bases and J gave up 6 bases, with 17 bases separating them. Germline V CDR1 and CDR2: SEHNR, FQNEAQ (reference sequence). The CDR3 sequence is CASSLPRSSSNEQFF. The CDR3, as DNA: TGTGCCAGCAGCCTCCCCCGCTCTAGCAGCAATGAGCAGTTCTTC.

V is TRBV10-3 and J is TRBJ2-1; 10 bases map to TRBD1. The V gene's germline CDR1 is ENHRY and CDR2 SYGVKD. With V trimmed by 6 bases and J by 10 bases, 6 bases remained unmatched. CDR3 length equals 13 residues. CDR3: CAISRTGGGEQFF. The CDR3, as DNA: TGTGCCATCAGCCGGACAGGGGGTGGGGAGCAGTTCTTC.

This clone has only a few counts. V is TRBV18 and J is TRBJ2-1; no firm D call. V lost 3 bases and J lost 6, with 12 bases in between. Germline CDR1 and CDR2: KGHSH and LQKENI. The CDR3 sequence is 14 residues long. The CDR3 loop reads CASSPGLPSNEQFF. The DNA of the CDR3 is TGTGCCAGCTCACCCGGGCTACCCTCCAATGAGCAGTTCTTC.

The V gene is TRBV28, the J gene TRBJ1-5; D might be TRBD1 (6 bases). CDR1 and CDR2 (germline): MDHEN, SYDVKM. The V gene lost 3 bases and the J gene lost 10 bases, with 19 bases spanning the gap. There are 15 residues in the CDR3. The CDR3 loop is CASSFEGGVVRPQHF. Here the CDR3 DNA reads TGTGCCAGCAGTTTTGAGGGGGGAGTGGTTCGTCCCCAGCATTTT.